The 17 T cell receptor beta chains below were found in one sample sequenced in a study of vaccination and CD4 T cells after COVID-19. Their specific antigens are unknown. This sample's treatment: approximately 9-day PBMC culture with coronavirus spike peptide pools or control peptides (ViraFEST assay). An Oncomine TCR Beta short-read assay was used to sequence the DNA from cultured CD4+ T cells. TCRdb re-analysed the PCR reads in MiXCR, keeping a single row per CDR3 protein. The sample holds fewer than 20,000 distinct CDR3 sequences; approximately 50% are singletons and the top ten take about 13%. Material: CD4+ T cells from blood, cultured in vitro. The receptor source for this set is a human donor who had recovered from COVID-19.

This chain uses TRBV7-2 with TRBJ2-7, with 10 bases matching TRBD2. V gave up 5 bases and J gave up 3 bases; unmatched junction bases: 4. Germline CDR1 reads SGHTA; CDR2 reads FQGNSA. The CDR3 loop spans 14 amino acids. CDR3 coding DNA: TGTGCCAGCAGCACTAGCGGGGAGTACTACGAGCAGTACTTC. This translates into CASSTSGEYYEQYF.

The rearrangement links TRBV14 to TRBJ1-3, with TRBD1 identical over 7 bases. The CDR3 runs 14 residues. Per the germline V gene, CDR1 is SGHDN and CDR2 is FVKESK. Germline trimming cut 4 bases from V and 4 bases from J; bases unmatched to any gene: 4. CDR3 amino acids: CASSRIQGGNTIYF. Here the CDR3 DNA reads TGTGCCAGCAGCCGTATACAGGGGGGAAACACCATATATTTT.

The chain uses TRBV2 and TRBJ2-1; 12 bases line up with TRBD2. Germline CDR1 SNHLY, CDR2 FYNNEI. The CDR3 contains 15 residues. V dropped 6 bases and J dropped 8; count of bases not matched to a gene: 8. The CDR3 loop is CASRETSGGGDEQFF. CDR3 nucleotides: TGTGCCAGCAGAGAGACTAGCGGGGGTGGGGATGAGCAGTTCTTC.

The chain employs TRBV7-9 and TRBJ2-3, with D unclear. This CDR3 comprises 17 residues. Trimming pared 1 base from V and 0 bases from J, leaving 14 bases between. Germline CDR1 SEHNR, CDR2 FQNEAQ (reference sequence). CDR3 coding DNA: TGTGCCAGCAGCTTAGGTGAGGTGGGCTACAGCACAGATACGCAGTATTTT. Its translation: CASSLGEVGYSTDTQYF.

The V and J genes are TRBV11-2 and TRBJ1-4; TRBD1 agrees at 8 bases. The CDR3 consists of 14 residues. The V segment lost 3 bases and the J segment 8 bases; nucleotides outside the gene matches: 5. The V gene's germline CDR1 is SGHAT and CDR2 FQNNGV. The CDR3 region has the DNA TGTGCCAGCAGCTTTAACAGGGGGAGGGAAAAACTGTTTTTT. Residues: CASSFNRGREKLFF.

The chain uses TRBV11-3 and TRBJ2-3; D might be TRBD2 (6 bases). Trimming shortened V by 3 bases and J by 0 bases, and 10 bases separated the two germline ends. The CDR3 covers 15 residues. Germline V gene lookup returns CDR1 SGHNT and CDR2 YENEEA. The CDR3 DNA reads TGTGCCAGCAGCTTTGGCGGAGGGAGCACAGATACGCAGTATTTT. This encodes CASSFGGGSTDTQYF.

The J gene is TRBJ1-1, the V gene TRBV19; the D gene is possibly TRBD1 (5 bases). Germline V gene lookup returns CDR1 LNHDA and CDR2 SQIVND (reference sequence). Trimming removed 0 bases from V and 6 bases from J, with 14 bases in between. This CDR3 is built from 15 residues. This CDR3 is CASSIEGRVSPEAFF. CDR3 sequence (DNA): TGTGCCAGTAGTATAGAGGGCAGGGTGTCGCCTGAAGCTTTCTTT.

V and J are TRBV6-1 and TRBJ2-7; 8 positions match TRBD1. The CDR3 is made up of 17 amino acids. Germline values: CDR1 MNHNS, CDR2 SASEGT. J lost 1 base, V lost 6 bases, and 14 bases had no gene match. The CDR3 sequence: CASRGHGQGSKSYEQYF. DNA for the CDR3: TGTGCCAGCAGGGGCCACGGACAGGGAAGTAAATCCTACGAGCAGTACTTC.

V usage is TRBV6-1 and J usage is TRBJ1-1, with TRBD1 matching over 7 bases. Germline V gives CDR1 MNHNS, CDR2 SASEGT. V dropped 6 bases and J dropped 4; count of bases not matched to a gene: 8. This CDR3 spans 14 amino acids. The CDR3 spells CASRQQGLGTEAFF. The CDR3 region has the DNA TGTGCCAGCAGACAACAGGGGTTGGGCACTGAAGCTTTCTTT.

V usage is TRBV5-1 and J usage is TRBJ2-5; D remains unclear. The CDR3 has 13 residues. V was clipped by 2 bases and J by 3 bases, with 8 bases between them. The germline gives CDR1 SGHRS, CDR2 YFSETQ. Here the CDR3 DNA reads TGCGCCAGCAGCTTCGACCAGGAAGAGACCCAGTACTTC. Encoded protein: CASSFDQEETQYF.

In nucleotides, the CDR3 is TGTGCCAGCAGTTCGCCGGGACTAGCAGACTACGAGCAGTACTTC. Translated, it gives CASSSPGLADYEQYF. The rearrangement links TRBV28 to TRBJ2-7; 9 bases line up with TRBD2. The CDR3 is made up of 15 amino acids. Germline CDR1 is MDHEN and CDR2 is SYDVKM. The V segment lost 4 bases and the J segment 3 bases; nucleotides outside the gene matches: 7.

The genes are TRBV6-2 or TRBV6-3 and TRBJ2-7; D is unresolved. The CDR3 runs 14 residues. Trimming pared 8 bases from V and 2 bases from J, leaving 16 bases between. The germline gives CDR1 MNHEY, CDR2 SVGEGT. The CDR3 spells CASQNWILTYEQYF. The DNA for the CDR3 is TGTGCCAGCCAAAACTGGATCCTCACCTACGAGCAGTACTTC.

The chain has TRBV19 and TRBJ1-1, with D unclear. The CDR3 sequence is 14 residues long. V lost 4 bases and J 6 bases, leaving 15 bases between the germline ends. CDR1 and CDR2 from the germline V gene are LNHDA and SQIVND (reference sequence). CDR3 nucleotide sequence: TGTGCCAGTAGTAAAGGGAGATACTGGGCTGAAGCTTTCTTT. As protein: CASSKGRYWAEAFF. The variable domain in full, with the rest retrieved from reference TRBV19 and TRBJ1-1, is DGGITQSPKYLFRKEGQNVTLSCEQNLNHDAMYWYRQDPGQGLRLIYYSQIVNDFQKGDIAEGYSVSREKKESFPLTVTSAQKNPTAFYLCASSKGRYWAEAFFGQGTRLTVV.

Only a few counts were recorded for this clonotype. The CDR3 does not end in the conserved phenylalanine or tryptophan, so this is likely a read error. The DNA is omitted, as the CDR3 cannot be located on it reliably, and the CDR3 follows TCRdb's listing. The CDR3 loop reads CASSTRDYC. The chain carries TRBV21-1 and TRBJ2-3; the table assigns TRBD1, which was not confirmed against the DNA. TRBV21-1 is reported as a pseudogene. The CDR3 extends over 9 residues, inclusive of both ends.

J is TRBJ1-5 and V is TRBV19; TRBD1 matches 11 bases. The V gene end was trimmed by 7 bases and the J gene end by 5 bases; junction bases not matched to a gene: 10. The CDR3 is 16 amino acids. Germline-derived CDR1 and CDR2 are LNHDA and SQIVND (reference sequence). CDR3 DNA: TGTGCCAGTACCCCAGTCGGGACAGGGGGGGATCAGCCCCAGCATTTT. Translation: CASTPVGTGGDQPQHF.

CDR3 amino acids: CASRPGLAGQETQYF. In nucleotides, the CDR3 is TGTGCCAGCAGACCCGGTTTAGCGGGACAAGAGACCCAGTACTTC. The chain uses TRBV6-1 and TRBJ2-5, with TRBD2 matching 8 bases. This CDR3 has 15 residues. V shed 6 bases, J shed 2 bases, and the junction held 8 bases outside the gene matches. The V gene's germline CDR1 is MNHNS and CDR2 SASEGT.

The rearrangement links TRBV6-1 to TRBJ2-1; D uncertain. The V and J ends lost 0 bases and 5 bases respectively, with 8 bases between them. Per the germline V gene, CDR1 is MNHNS and CDR2 is SASEGT. The CDR3 sequence is 14 residues long. The DNA of the CDR3 is TGTGCCAGCAGTGAAGCTGGCAGCAACAATGAGCAGTTCTTC. This sequence encodes CASSEAGSNNEQFF.